The rows below give T cell receptor beta chains drawn from one sample of a study of response to subunit inactivated influenza vaccine. One entry per CDR3 protein results from TCRdb running MiXCR on the RT-PCR reads. Here the sample spans roughly 670,000 distinct CDR3 sequences, 12% to 15% being singletons. The source was PBMCs from blood, collected approximately 15 days before vaccination. The receptors derive from a man aged 50-60 years who received an inactivated influenza vaccine. The CDR3 runs from the conserved cysteine through the conserved F or W. A D gene is named only where the DNA matches it firmly. Only some rows state a clone size, as once, few, many or a class for expanded clones.

TRBJ2-5,TRBD2,TRBV4-2,-,CASSQGAGGGQETQYF,TGTGCCAGCAGCCAGGGAGCGGGGGGGGGCCAAGAGACCCAGTACTTC
TRBJ2-4,-,TRBV11-1,few,CASSLGHREGPGKNIQYF,TGTGCCAGCAGCTTAGGGCACCGAGAGGGTCCGGGCAAAAACATTCAGTACTTC
TRBJ2-1,TRBD2,TRBV6-5,many,CASSYGLAGYNEQFF,TGTGCCAGCAGTTACGGACTAGCGGGGTACAATGAGCAGTTCTTC
TRBJ2-7,-,TRBV5-6,many,CASSLGYRVYEQYF,TGTGCCAGCAGCTTGGGGTACAGGGTGTACGAGCAGTACTTC
TRBJ2-7,-,TRBV20-1,once,CSARDPQGSTSYEQYF,TGCAGTGCTAGAGATCCCCAGGGCTCAACATCCTACGAGCAGTACTTC
TRBJ2-5,TRBD2,TRBV27,-,CASSSGTSGRRTQYF,TGTGCCAGCAGTTCGGGGACTAGCGGGAGACGGACCCAGTACTTC
TRBJ2-1,-,TRBV29-1,-,CSVGLSGGVRIPLYRGF,TGCAGCGTTGGACTATCGGGGGGCGTCCGGATACCCCTTTATCGTGGTTTC
TRBJ2-7,-,TRBV12-3/TRBV12-4,few,CASTKQGLMEQYF,TGTGCCAGCACCAAACAAGGACTGATGGAGCAGTACTTC
TRBJ2-7,-,TRBV2,-,CASRSAIGQRSSYEQYF,TGTGCCAGCAGGTCCGCAATTGGACAGAGAAGCTCCTACGAGCAGTACTTC
TRBJ2-7,-,TRBV7-2,few,CASSFGRVGEQYF,TGTGCCAGCAGCTTCGGCAGGGTGGGCGAGCAGTACTTC
TRBJ2-7,-,TRBV4-3,-,CASSQGASAGTYEQYF,TGCGCCAGCAGCCAAGGGGCTAGCGCCGGTACCTACGAGCAGTACTTC